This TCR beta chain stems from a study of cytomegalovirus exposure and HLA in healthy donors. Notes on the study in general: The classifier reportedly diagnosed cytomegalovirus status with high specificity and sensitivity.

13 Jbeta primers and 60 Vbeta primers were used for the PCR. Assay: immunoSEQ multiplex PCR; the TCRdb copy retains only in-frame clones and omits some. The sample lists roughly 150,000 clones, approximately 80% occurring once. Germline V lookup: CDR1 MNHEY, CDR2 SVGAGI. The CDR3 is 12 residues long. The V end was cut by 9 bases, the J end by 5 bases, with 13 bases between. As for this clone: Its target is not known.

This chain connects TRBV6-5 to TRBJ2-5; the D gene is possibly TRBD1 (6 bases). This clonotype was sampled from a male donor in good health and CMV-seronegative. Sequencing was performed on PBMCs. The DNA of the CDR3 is TGTGCCAGTCACCAGGGGTTGGAGACCCAGTACTTC. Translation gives CASHQGLETQYF.